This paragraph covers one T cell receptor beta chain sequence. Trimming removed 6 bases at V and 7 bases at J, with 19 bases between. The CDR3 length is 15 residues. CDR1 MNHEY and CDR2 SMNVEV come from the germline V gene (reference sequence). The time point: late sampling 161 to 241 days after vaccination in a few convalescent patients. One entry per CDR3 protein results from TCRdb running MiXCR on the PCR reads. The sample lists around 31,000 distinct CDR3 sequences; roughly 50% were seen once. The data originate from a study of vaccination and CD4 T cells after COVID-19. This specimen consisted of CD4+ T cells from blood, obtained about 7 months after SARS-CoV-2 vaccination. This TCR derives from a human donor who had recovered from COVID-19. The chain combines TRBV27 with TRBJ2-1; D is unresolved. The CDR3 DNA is TGTGCCAGCAGCGATTCCCCCTGGGCTAAGAATGAGCAGTTCTTC. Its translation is CASSDSPWAKNEQFF.